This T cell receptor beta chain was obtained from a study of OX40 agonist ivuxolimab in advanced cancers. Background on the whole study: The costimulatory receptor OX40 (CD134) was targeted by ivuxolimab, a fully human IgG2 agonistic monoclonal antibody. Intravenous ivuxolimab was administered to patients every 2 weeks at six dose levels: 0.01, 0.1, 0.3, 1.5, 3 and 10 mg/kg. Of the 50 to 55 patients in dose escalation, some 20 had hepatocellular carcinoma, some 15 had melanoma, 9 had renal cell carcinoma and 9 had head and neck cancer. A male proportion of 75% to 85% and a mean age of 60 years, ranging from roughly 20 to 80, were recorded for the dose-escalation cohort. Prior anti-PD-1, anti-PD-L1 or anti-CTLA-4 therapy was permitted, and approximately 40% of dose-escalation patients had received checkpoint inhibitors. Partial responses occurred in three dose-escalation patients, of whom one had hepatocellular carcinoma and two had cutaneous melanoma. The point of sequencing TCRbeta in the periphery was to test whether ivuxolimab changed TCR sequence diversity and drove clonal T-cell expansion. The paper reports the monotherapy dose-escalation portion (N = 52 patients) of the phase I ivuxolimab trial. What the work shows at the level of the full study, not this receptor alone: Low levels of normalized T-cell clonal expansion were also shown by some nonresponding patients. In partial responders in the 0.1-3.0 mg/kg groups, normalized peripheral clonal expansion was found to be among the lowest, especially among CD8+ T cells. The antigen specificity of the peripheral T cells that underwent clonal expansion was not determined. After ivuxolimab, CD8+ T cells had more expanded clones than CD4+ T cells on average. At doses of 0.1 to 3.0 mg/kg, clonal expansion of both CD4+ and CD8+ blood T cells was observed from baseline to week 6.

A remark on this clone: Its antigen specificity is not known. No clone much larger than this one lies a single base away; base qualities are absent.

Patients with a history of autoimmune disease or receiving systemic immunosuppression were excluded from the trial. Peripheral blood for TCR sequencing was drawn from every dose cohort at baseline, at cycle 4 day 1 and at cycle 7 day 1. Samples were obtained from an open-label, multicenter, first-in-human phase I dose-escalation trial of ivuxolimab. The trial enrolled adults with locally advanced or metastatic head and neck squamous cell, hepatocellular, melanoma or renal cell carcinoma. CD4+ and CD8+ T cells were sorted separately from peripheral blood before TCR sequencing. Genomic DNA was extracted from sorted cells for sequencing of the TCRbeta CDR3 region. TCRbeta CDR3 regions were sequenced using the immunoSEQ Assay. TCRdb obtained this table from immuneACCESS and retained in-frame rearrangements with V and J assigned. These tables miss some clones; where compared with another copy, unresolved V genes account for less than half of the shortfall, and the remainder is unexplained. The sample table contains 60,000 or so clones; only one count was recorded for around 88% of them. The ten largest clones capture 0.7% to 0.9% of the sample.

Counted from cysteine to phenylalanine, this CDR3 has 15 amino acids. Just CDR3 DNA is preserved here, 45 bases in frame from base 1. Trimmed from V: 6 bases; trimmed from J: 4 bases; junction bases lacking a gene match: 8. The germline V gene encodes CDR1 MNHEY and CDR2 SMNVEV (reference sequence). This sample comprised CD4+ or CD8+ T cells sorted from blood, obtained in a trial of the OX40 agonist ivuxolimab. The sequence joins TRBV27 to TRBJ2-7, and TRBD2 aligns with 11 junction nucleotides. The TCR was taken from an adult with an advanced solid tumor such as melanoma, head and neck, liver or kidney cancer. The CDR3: CASRTTSGMRYEQYF. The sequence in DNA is TGTGCCAGCAGGACGACTAGCGGGATGCGTTACGAGCAGTACTTC.